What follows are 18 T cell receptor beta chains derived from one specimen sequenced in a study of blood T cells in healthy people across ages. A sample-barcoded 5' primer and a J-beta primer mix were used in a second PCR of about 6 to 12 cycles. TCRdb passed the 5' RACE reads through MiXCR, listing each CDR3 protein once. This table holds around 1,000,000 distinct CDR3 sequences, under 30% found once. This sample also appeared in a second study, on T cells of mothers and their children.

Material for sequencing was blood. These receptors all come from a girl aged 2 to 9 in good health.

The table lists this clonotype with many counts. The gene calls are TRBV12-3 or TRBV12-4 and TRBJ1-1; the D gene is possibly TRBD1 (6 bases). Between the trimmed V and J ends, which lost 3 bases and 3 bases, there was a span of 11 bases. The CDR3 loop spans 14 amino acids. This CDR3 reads CASSFGGGDTEAFF. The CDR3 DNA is TGTGCCAGCAGTTTTGGAGGGGGGGACACTGAAGCTTTCTTT.

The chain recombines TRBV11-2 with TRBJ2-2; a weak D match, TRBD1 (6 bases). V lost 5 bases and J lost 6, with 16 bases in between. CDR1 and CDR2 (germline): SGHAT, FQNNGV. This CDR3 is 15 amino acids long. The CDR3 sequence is CASSPWQGFAGELFF. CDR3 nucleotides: TGTGCCAGCAGCCCGTGGCAGGGGTTTGCCGGGGAGCTGTTTTTT.

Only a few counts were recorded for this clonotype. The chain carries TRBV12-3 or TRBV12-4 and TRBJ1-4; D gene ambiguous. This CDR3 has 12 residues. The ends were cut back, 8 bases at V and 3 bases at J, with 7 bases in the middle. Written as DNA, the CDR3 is TGTGCCAGCCGCCTCGCTAATGAAAAACTGTTTTTT. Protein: CASRLANEKLFF.

CDR3 nucleotide sequence: TGCAGCGGGCTAGCGGACTCCTACGAGCAGTACTTC. This codes for CSGLADSYEQYF. V gene TRBV29-1 combines with J gene TRBJ2-7, with 7 bases that match TRBD2. Germline-derived CDR1 and CDR2 are SQVTM and ANQGSEA. V dropped 7 bases and J dropped 0; count of bases not matched to a gene: 3. The CDR3 covers 12 residues.

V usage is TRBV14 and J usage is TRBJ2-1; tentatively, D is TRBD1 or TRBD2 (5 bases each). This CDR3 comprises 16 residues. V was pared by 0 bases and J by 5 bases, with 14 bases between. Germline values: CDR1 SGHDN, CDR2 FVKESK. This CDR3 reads CASSQDGGSFHNEQFF. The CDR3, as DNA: TGTGCCAGCAGCCAAGATGGGGGTTCTTTCCACAATGAGCAGTTCTTC.

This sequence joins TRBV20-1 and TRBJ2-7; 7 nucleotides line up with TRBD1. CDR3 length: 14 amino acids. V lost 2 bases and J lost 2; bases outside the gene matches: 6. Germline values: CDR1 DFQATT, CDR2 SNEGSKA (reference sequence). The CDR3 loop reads CSARSGTETYEQYF. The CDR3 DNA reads TGCAGTGCTAGATCCGGGACAGAAACCTACGAGCAGTACTTC.

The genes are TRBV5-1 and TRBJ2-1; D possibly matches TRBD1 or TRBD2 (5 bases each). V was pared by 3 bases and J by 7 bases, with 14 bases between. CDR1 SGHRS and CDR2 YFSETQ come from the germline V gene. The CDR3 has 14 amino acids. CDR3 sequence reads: CASSSAEGWNEQFF. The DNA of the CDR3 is TGCGCCAGCAGCTCAGCAGAGGGGTGGAATGAGCAGTTCTTC.

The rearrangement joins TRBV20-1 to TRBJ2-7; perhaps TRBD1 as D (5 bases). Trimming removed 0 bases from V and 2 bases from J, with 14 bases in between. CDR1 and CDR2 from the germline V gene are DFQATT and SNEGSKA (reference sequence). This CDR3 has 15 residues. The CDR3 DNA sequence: TGCAGTGCTAGAGACAGGGAAGTGGTCCCCTACGAGCAGTACTTC. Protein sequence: CSARDREVVPYEQYF.

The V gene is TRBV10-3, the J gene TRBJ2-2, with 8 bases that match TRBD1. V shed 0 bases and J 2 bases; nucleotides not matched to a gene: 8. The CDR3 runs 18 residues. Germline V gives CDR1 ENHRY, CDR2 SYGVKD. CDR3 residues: CAISESGDRPSNTGELFF. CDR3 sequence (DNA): TGTGCCATCAGTGAGTCGGGGGACAGGCCTTCTAACACCGGGGAGCTGTTTTTT.

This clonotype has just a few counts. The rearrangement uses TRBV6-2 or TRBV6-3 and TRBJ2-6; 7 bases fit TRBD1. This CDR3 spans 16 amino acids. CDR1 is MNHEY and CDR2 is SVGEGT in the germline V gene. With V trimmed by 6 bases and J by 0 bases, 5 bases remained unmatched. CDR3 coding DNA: TGTGCCAGCAGCCGGGACAGCGACTCTGGGGCCAACGTCCTGACTTTC. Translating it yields CASSRDSDSGANVLTF.

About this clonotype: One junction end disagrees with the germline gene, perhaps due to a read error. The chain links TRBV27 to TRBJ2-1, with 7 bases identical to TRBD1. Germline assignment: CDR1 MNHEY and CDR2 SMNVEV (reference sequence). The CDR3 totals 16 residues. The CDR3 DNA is TGTGCCAGCAGTTCAGGGAGACAGGGCCTCCACAATCAGCAGTTCTTC. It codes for CASSSGRQGLHNQQFF.

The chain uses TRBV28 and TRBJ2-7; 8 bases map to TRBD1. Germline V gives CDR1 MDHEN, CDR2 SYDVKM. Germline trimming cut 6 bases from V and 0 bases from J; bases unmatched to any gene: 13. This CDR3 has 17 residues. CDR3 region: CASRPSRGQAFSYEQYF. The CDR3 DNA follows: TGTGCCAGCAGACCTTCCCGGGGACAGGCGTTCTCCTACGAGCAGTACTTC. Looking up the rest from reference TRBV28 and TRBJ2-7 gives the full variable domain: DVKVTQSSRYLVKRTGEKVFLECVQDMDHENMFWYRQDPGLGLRLIYFSYDVKMKEKGDIPEGYSVSREKKERFSLILESASTNQTSMYLCASRPSRGQAFSYEQYFGPGTRLTVT.

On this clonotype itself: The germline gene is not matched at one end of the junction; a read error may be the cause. The CDR3 DNA reads TGTGCTAGCAGTAAACGCATAGAGACCCAGTACTTC. Residues: CASSKRIETQYF. J is TRBJ2-1 and V is TRBV7-7; unclear D gene. The J call may be incorrect, as the DNA end agrees better with TRBJ2-5. The germline V gene encodes CDR1 SSHAT and CDR2 FNYEAQ (reference sequence). The CDR3 totals 12 residues.

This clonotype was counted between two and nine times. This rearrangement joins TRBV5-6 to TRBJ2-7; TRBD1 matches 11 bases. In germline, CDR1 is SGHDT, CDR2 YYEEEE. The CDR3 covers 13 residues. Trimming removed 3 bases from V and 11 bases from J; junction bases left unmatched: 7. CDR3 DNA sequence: TGTGCCAGCAGCTCCCGGGACAGGGGGAACAAGTACTTC. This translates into CASSSRDRGNKYF.

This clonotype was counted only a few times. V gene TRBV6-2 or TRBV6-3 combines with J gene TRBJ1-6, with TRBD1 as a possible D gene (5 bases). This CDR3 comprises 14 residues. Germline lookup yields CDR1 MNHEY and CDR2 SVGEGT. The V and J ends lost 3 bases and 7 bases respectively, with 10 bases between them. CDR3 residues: CASSYLGTNSPLHF. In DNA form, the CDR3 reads TGTGCCAGCAGTTATCTGGGGACCAATTCACCCCTCCACTTT.

CDR3 DNA sequence: TGTGCCAGCACCCTAGCGGGAGGCACAGATACGCAGTATTTT. It yields the protein CASTLAGGTDTQYF. The chain employs TRBV12-3 or TRBV12-4 and TRBJ2-3; 10 bases map to TRBD2. CDR3 length: 14 residues. J was trimmed by 1 base and V by 7 bases; bases with no gene match: 2.

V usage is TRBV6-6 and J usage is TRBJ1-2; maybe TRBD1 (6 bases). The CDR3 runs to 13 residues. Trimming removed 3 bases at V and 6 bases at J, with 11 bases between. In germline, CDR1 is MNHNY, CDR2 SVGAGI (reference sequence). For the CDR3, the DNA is TGTGCCAGCAGTTATAAGGGGGATGATGGCTACACCTTC. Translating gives CASSYKGDDGYTF.

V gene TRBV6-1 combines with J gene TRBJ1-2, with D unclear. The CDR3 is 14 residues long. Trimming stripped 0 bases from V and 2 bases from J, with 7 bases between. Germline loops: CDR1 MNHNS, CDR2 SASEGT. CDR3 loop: CASSEARQNYGYTF. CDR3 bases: TGTGCCAGCAGTGAAGCACGGCAGAACTATGGCTACACCTTC.